The present T cell receptor (beta chain) was sequenced within a study of OX40 agonist ivuxolimab in advanced cancers. Study-level background: Ivuxolimab, an agonist antibody against OX40 (CD134), was given to patients. Notes on the study in general: Relative to CD4+, CD8+ T cells held more expanded clones on average.

The repertoire was sequenced with immunoSEQ multiplex PCR; TCRdb's copy has only in-frame clones and lacks some. The table includes about 51,000 clones, roughly 90% detected once. On this clone: Its target is unknown.

Trimming pared 3 bases from V and 6 bases from J, leaving 26 bases between. The V gene's germline CDR1 is MDHEN and CDR2 SYDVKM. This CDR3 is built from 18 residues. The sample here was CD4+ or CD8+ T cells sorted from blood, taken in a trial of the OX40 agonist ivuxolimab. The TCR was taken from an adult with an advanced solid tumor such as melanoma, head and neck, liver or kidney cancer. V and J are TRBV28 and TRBJ1-1; D is possibly TRBD1 (5 bases). CDR3 in amino acids: CASSFFVGAIGSLAEAFF. CDR3 coding DNA: TGTGCCAGCAGTTTCTTCGTAGGGGCCATAGGATCCCTCGCTGAAGCTTTCTTT. The full variable domain, its missing parts supplied by reference TRBV28 and TRBJ1-1, is DVKVTQSSRYLVKRTGEKVFLECVQDMDHENMFWYRQDPGLGLRLIYFSYDVKMKEKGDIPEGYSVSREKKERFSLILESASTNQTSMYLCASSFFVGAIGSLAEAFFGQGTRLTVV.